The 17 T cell receptor beta chains below all came from one sample that was sequenced in a study of Graves' ophthalmopathy and Graves' hyperthyroidism. TCR beta CDR3 amplification used RNA transcripts. After a first-round RT-PCR with HTBI primers, a second-round multiplex PCR was run. TCRdb reanalysed the multiplex PCR reads using MiXCR and keeps one entry per CDR3 protein. The sample lists hundreds of thousands of distinct CDR3 sequences, 22% occurring once. The source material was peripheral blood. Receptor source: a woman aged 18 to 35 with stable Graves' hyperthyroidism. Some clones in this sample may be carry-over from other donors' samples.

This chain uses TRBV4-1 with TRBJ1-5; TRBD1 is a possible D gene (6 bases). Germline lookup yields CDR1 MGHRA and CDR2 YSYEKL. V dropped 8 bases and J dropped 5 bases, with 16 bases sitting between them. This CDR3 has 14 amino acids. CDR3 in DNA: TGCGCCAGCGCGGTGGATCAGGGGTATCAGCCCCAGCATTTT. Translated, it gives CASAVDQGYQPQHF.

The rearrangement links TRBV4-1 to TRBJ2-5; the D gene could be TRBD1 or TRBD2 (6 bases each). The CDR3 runs 16 residues. Per germline, CDR1 MGHRA and CDR2 YSYEKL. Deletions cut 1 base from V and 2 bases from J, with 14 bases between. This chain's CDR3 is CASSQGPGAIQETQYF. The CDR3 nucleotides are TGCGCCAGCAGCCAAGGACCGGGGGCGATTCAAGAGACCCAGTACTTC.

The chain uses TRBV6-1 and TRBJ1-5; the D gene is possibly TRBD1 (5 bases). V shed 6 bases and J shed 7 bases, with 25 bases lying between them. Per the germline V gene, CDR1 is MNHNS and CDR2 is SASEGT. This CDR3 has 17 amino acids. The CDR3 reads CASSAGRDVLSTQPQHF. CDR3 coding DNA: TGTGCCAGCAGCGCAGGCCGGGACGTACTGAGCACGCAGCCCCAGCATTTT.

This clonotype was seen repeatedly, ten times or more. The chain links TRBV5-1 to TRBJ2-7; TRBD1 agrees at 8 bases. Losses at the gene ends were 3 bases for V and 2 bases for J; bases not matched to a gene: 7. The CDR3 extends over 15 amino acids. CDR1 is SGHRS, CDR2 YFSETQ, per germline. The CDR3 protein is CASSSTGEGAYEQYF. In DNA form, the CDR3 reads TGCGCCAGCAGCTCGACAGGGGAAGGGGCCTACGAGCAGTACTTC. Combining the CDR3 with reference TRBV5-1 and TRBJ2-7 gives the whole variable domain KAGVTQTPRYLIKTRGQQVTLSCSPISGHRSVSWYQQTPGQGLQFLFEYFSETQRNKGNFPGRFSGRQFSNSRSEMNVSTLELGDSALYLCASSSTGEGAYEQYFGPGTRLTVT.

The DNA for the CDR3 is TGTGCCAGCAGCTCGCCAGACCAGGCGCACTACGAGCAGTACTTC. Translating it yields CASSSPDQAHYEQYF. The chain joins TRBV3-1 to TRBJ2-7; D call uncertain. CDR3 length equals 15 residues. Germline CDR1 and CDR2: LGHDT and YNNKEL (reference sequence). V was shortened by 5 bases and J by 3 bases, with 17 bases between the two germline ends.

CDR3 in amino acids: CASSTGAGGAFF. CDR3 nucleotides: TGTGCCAGCAGTACAGGGGCTGGGGGGGCTTTCTTT. This chain joins TRBV12-3 or TRBV12-4 and TRBJ1-1; 7 positions match TRBD1. V gave up 5 bases and J gave up 11 bases; unmatched junction bases: 8. The CDR3 covers 12 residues.

This clonotype was seen at least ten times. This rearrangement joins TRBV6-1 to TRBJ2-7, with TRBD2 matching 8 bases. This CDR3 spans 16 amino acids. Trimming took 2 bases from V and 2 from J; bases not matched to a gene: 8. The germline V gene has CDR1 MNHNS and CDR2 SASEGT. The CDR3 DNA is TGTGCCAGCAGTGAATTCGAGGGGACTAGAGCCTACGAGCAGTACTTC. It yields the protein CASSEFEGTRAYEQYF.

This clonotype was observed at least ten times. The chain employs TRBV28 and TRBJ2-5; D is possibly TRBD1 (6 bases). CDR3 size: 16 residues. Germline V gives CDR1 MDHEN, CDR2 SYDVKM. The V gene lost 7 bases and the J gene lost 5 bases, with 23 bases spanning the gap. CDR3 in amino acids: CASTQSVTTGGETQYF. The CDR3 nucleotides are TGTGCCAGCACCCAATCGGTGACGACAGGAGGCGAGACCCAGTACTTC.

This clonotype was observed many times. The chain is built from TRBV30 and TRBJ2-5, with 12 bases lining up with TRBD2. V was clipped by 3 bases and J by 2 bases; unmatched bases: 10. Germline V gene sequence: CDR1 GTSNPN, CDR2 SVGIG (reference sequence). The CDR3 contains 17 residues. The CDR3 DNA reads TGTGCCTGGAGCCCCCGGGGGCTAGCGGGAGGGCAAGAGACCCAGTACTTC. Protein: CAWSPRGLAGGQETQYF.

This clonotype was seen just once. The chain carries TRBV11-1 and TRBJ2-5; the D call may be TRBD1 or TRBD2 (7 bases each). In germline, CDR1 is SGHAT, CDR2 FQDESV (reference sequence). V was pared by 2 bases and J by 4 bases, with 20 bases between. The CDR3 consists of 17 residues. The CDR3 sequence: CASSLRGEGAMGETQYF. The CDR3 region has the DNA TGTGCCAGCAGCTTACGCGGGGAGGGGGCGATGGGAGAGACCCAGTACTTC.

This sequence joins TRBV12-3 or TRBV12-4 and TRBJ1-1, with D tentatively TRBD1 (6 bases). Trimming stripped 6 bases from V and 0 bases from J, with 11 bases between. This CDR3 comprises 14 residues. In DNA, the CDR3 is TGTGCCAGCAGGTGGGGGCATTTGAACACTGAAGCTTTCTTT. Its translation is CASRWGHLNTEAFF.

This clonotype showed up many times. At one of its ends the junction is not consistent with the germline gene, which may arise from a read error. The gene calls are TRBV19 and TRBJ1-1; no reliable D call. The CDR3 covers 13 residues. The germline CDR1 and CDR2 sequences are LNHDA and SQIVND (reference sequence). DNA for the CDR3: TGTGCCAGTAGTAGAACACAGCGCACTGAAGCTCTCTTT. Translated: CASSRTQRTEALF.

This clonotype was detected ten times or more. The CDR3 sequence: CAISDQFGALGTEAFF. Written as DNA, the CDR3 is TGTGCCATCAGTGACCAGTTCGGGGCCCTGGGCACTGAAGCTTTCTTT. The chain employs TRBV10-3 and TRBJ1-1, with D tentatively TRBD1 (5 bases). This CDR3 comprises 16 residues. Trimming removed 3 bases at V and 4 bases at J, with 18 bases between. The V gene's germline CDR1 is ENHRY and CDR2 SYGVKD.

CDR3 protein: CASSPRWGARGTETQYF. The CDR3 region has the DNA TGTGCCAGCAGCCCACGATGGGGGGCCAGGGGGACGGAGACCCAGTACTTC. This chain joins TRBV11-1 and TRBJ2-5; the D gene is possibly TRBD1 (7 bases). V lost 5 bases and J 5 bases, leaving 24 bases between the germline ends. The CDR3 consists of 17 residues. Germline values: CDR1 SGHAT, CDR2 FQDESV (reference sequence).

The J gene is TRBJ1-2, the V gene TRBV7-8; D not resolved. The CDR3 covers 13 residues. V lost 4 bases, J lost 1 base, and 7 bases lay in between. CDR1 is SGHVS and CDR2 is FQNEAQ in the germline V gene. CDR3 residues: CASSSRVNYGYTF. CDR3 coding DNA: TGTGCCAGCAGCTCTAGGGTTAACTATGGCTACACCTTC.

The gene calls are TRBV10-3 and TRBJ1-1; D is unresolved. Germline CDR1 ENHRY, CDR2 SYGVKD. The V gene lost 10 bases and the J gene lost 7 bases, with 13 bases spanning the gap. CDR3 length: 11 amino acids. The CDR3 DNA follows: TGTGCCACCTCGGGTGGCGATGAAGCTTTCTTT. Translation gives CATSGGDEAFF.

This clonotype was seen many times. CDR3 loop: CSALPNPQETQYF. The CDR3 DNA is TGCAGTGCGTTACCAAACCCACAAGAGACCCAGTACTTC. The chain recombines TRBV20-1 with TRBJ2-5; no reliable D call. CDR3 size: 13 residues. V lost 6 bases, J lost 2 bases, and 13 bases lay in between. From germline, CDR1 is DFQATT and CDR2 SNEGSKA (reference sequence).